This is a list of T cell receptor beta chains from one sample in a study of identical twins. From the 5' RACE reads, TCRdb called clonotypes with MiXCR, one entry per CDR3 protein. The table records 500,000 to 600,000 distinct CDR3 sequences, approximately 22% of them present only once. The sample also formed part of further work on T cells expressing NK-cell markers.

The specimen sequenced was CD4+ T cells sorted from blood. The source is a woman aged 18 to 35 in good health. Each CDR3 is given with its conserved first and last residue. A D gene is named only where the DNA matches it firmly. The size entry is marked missing in some rows and otherwise reads once, few, many or a size class.

size: -
D: -
J: TRBJ2-7
V: TRBV20-1
DNA: TGCAGTTCGAGGGATTCGAACGGGCTTTCCTACGAGCAGTACTTC
CDR3: CSSRDSNGLSYEQYF

size: few
D: -
J: TRBJ2-5
V: TRBV20-1
DNA: TGCAGTGCTAGGACTGCAACCCTCGAGACCCAGTACTTC
CDR3: CSARTATLETQYF

size: -
D: -
J: TRBJ2-3
V: TRBV6-5
DNA: TGTGCCAGCAGTTATCAGGTCAAAGCGACTAGCACAGATACGCAGTATTTT
CDR3: CASSYQVKATSTDTQYF

size: once
D: -
J: TRBJ2-7
V: TRBV27
DNA: TGTGCCAGCAGTTTATCGTGGGACCCCACCTACGAGCAGTACTTC
CDR3: CASSLSWDPTYEQYF

size: few
D: TRBD1
J: TRBJ2-3
V: TRBV12-3/TRBV12-4
DNA: TGTGCCAGCAGTTCCCCCAACCCGGGACAGGGCTTCGCGCTTCTCACAGATACGCAGTATTTT
CDR3: CASSSPNPGQGFALLTDTQYF

size: few
D: -
J: TRBJ2-7
V: TRBV5-1
DNA: TGCGCCAGCAGGGCAGGGGATACCGTTGGTTACGAGCAGTACTTC
CDR3: CASRAGDTVGYEQYF

size: -
D: TRBD2
J: TRBJ2-3
V: TRBV2
DNA: TGTGCCAGCAGTGTTGAGGGACTAGCCTTCGATACGCAGTATTTT
CDR3: CASSVEGLAFDTQYF

size: many
D: -
J: TRBJ1-1
V: TRBV20-1
DNA: TGCAGCGCCTCGACAGGGAACACTGAAGCTTTCTTT
CDR3: CSASTGNTEAFF

size: -
D: -
J: TRBJ1-1
V: TRBV30
DNA: TGTGCCTGGAGTCATAGGGGGAACACTGAAGCTTTCTTT
CDR3: CAWSHRGNTEAFF

size: few
D: -
J: TRBJ1-1
V: TRBV5-1
DNA: TGCGCCAGCAGCCCCCTGGCCGAAATGAACACTGAAGCTTTCTTT
CDR3: CASSPLAEMNTEAFF

size: many
D: -
J: TRBJ2-2
V: TRBV5-1
DNA: TGTGCCAGCAGTTTGGGGAGAGTGAACACCGGGGAGCTGTTTTTT
CDR3: CASSLGRVNTGELFF

size: -
D: -
J: TRBJ1-1
V: TRBV4-1
DNA: TGCGCCAGCATCCCAAATCGGGGTGTCACTGAAGCTTTCTTT
CDR3: CASIPNRGVTEAFF

size: -
D: TRBD2
J: TRBJ2-1
V: TRBV12-3/TRBV12-4
DNA: TGTGCCAGCAGTCGGACTAGGGTCAGCTCCTACAATGAGCAGTTCTTC
CDR3: CASSRTRVSSYNEQFF

size: few
D: -
J: TRBJ1-5
V: TRBV21-1
DNA: TGTGCCAGCAGCAAATTAGAATCGTCAGAAAATAGCAATCAGCCCCAGCATTTT
CDR3: CASSKLESSENSNQPQHF

size: -
D: -
J: TRBJ1-2
V: TRBV6-5
DNA: TGTGCCAGCAGTTACTCGAGATGGGGGTACTATGGCTACACCTTC
CDR3: CASSYSRWGYYGYTF

size: -
D: -
J: TRBJ2-3
V: TRBV4-3
DNA: TGCGCCAGCAGTAAGAGGGGCGGAGCTTCTAGCACAGATACGCAGTATTTT
CDR3: CASSKRGGASSTDTQYF

size: -
D: TRBD1
J: TRBJ2-6
V: TRBV6-1
DNA: TGTGCCAGCAGCCTTCGGACAGGGAAAGGTTATCTGGCCAACGTCCTGACTTTC
CDR3: CASSLRTGKGYLANVLTF

size: few
D: TRBD1
J: TRBJ1-2
V: TRBV12-3/TRBV12-4
DNA: TGTGCCAGCAGTTACAGGGGGCGCTTGAAGGGCTACACCTTC
CDR3: CASSYRGRLKGYTF

size: -
D: TRBD2
J: TRBJ2-1
V: TRBV19
DNA: TGTGCCAGTAGTGTTTTTAGCGGGAGACTCTTGGGGCTGTTCTTC
CDR3: CASSVFSGRLLGLFF

size: -
D: TRBD1
J: TRBJ2-1
V: TRBV18
DNA: TGTGCCAGCTCACCAGCAGGGACAGGATCCTACAATGAGCAGTTCTTC
CDR3: CASSPAGTGSYNEQFF

size: few
D: -
J: TRBJ2-7
V: TRBV3-1
DNA: TGTGCCAGCAGCACCCAGGCCAGCGAGCAGTACTTC
CDR3: CASSTQASEQYF

size: -
D: -
J: TRBJ2-5
V: TRBV7-2
DNA: TGTGCCAGCAGACGTACACCCCAGGGCACAGAGACCCAGTACTTC
CDR3: CASRRTPQGTETQYF

size: few
D: TRBD2
J: TRBJ2-1
V: TRBV7-2
DNA: TGTGCCAGCAGCGCGGGACTAGCGGTGCGAAATGAGCAGTTCTTC
CDR3: CASSAGLAVRNEQFF

size: -
D: TRBD2
J: TRBJ2-3
V: TRBV7-2
DNA: TGTGCCAGCAGCACTCGGACTAGCGGGGGGCCTACGCAGTATTTT
CDR3: CASSTRTSGGPTQYF

size: -
D: -
J: TRBJ1-5
V: TRBV5-6
DNA: TGTGCCAGCAGCTTGCAACGGGGTCAGCCCCAGCATTTT
CDR3: CASSLQRGQPQHF

size: many
D: -
J: TRBJ2-1
V: TRBV12-3/TRBV12-4
DNA: TGTGCCAGCAGTTTAGGGGGATGGGGCAATGAGCAGTTCTTC
CDR3: CASSLGGWGNEQFF

size: few
D: -
J: TRBJ1-2
V: TRBV6-1
DNA: TGTGCCAGCAGACCAGGGTTCGGCATGGATGGCTACACCTTC
CDR3: CASRPGFGMDGYTF

size: -
D: TRBD2
J: TRBJ2-1
V: TRBV11-2
DNA: TGTGCCAGCAGCTTAAGTAGCGGGTTAAACAATGAGCAGTTCTTC
CDR3: CASSLSSGLNNEQFF

size: few
D: -
J: TRBJ2-7
V: TRBV6-2/TRBV6-3
DNA: TGTGCCAGCAGTTCTCTCCGGTTCCCAAAGGACGAGCAGTACTTC
CDR3: CASSSLRFPKDEQYF

size: few
D: -
J: TRBJ2-7
V: TRBV10-3
DNA: TGTGCCATCGGGAGAGACTCCTACGAGCAGTACTTC
CDR3: CAIGRDSYEQYF

size: many
D: -
J: TRBJ2-7
V: TRBV6-1
DNA: TGTGCCAGCAGATTTCAGGGGTCCTCCTACGAGCAGTACTTC
CDR3: CASRFQGSSYEQYF

size: few
D: TRBD1
J: TRBJ2-4
V: TRBV11-3
DNA: TGTGCCAGCAGCTTAGAGCGGGACAGGGGATTGAGCATTCAGTACTTC
CDR3: CASSLERDRGLSIQYF

size: few
D: -
J: TRBJ2-1
V: TRBV11-2
DNA: TGTGCCAGCAGTCCCATTCGGTGGCCGCTCTACAATGAGCAGTTCTTC
CDR3: CASSPIRWPLYNEQFF

size: -
D: -
J: TRBJ1-1
V: TRBV6-5
DNA: TGTGCCAGCAGTTACCTTGACAGGATGAACACTGAAGCTTTCTTT
CDR3: CASSYLDRMNTEAFF

size: -
D: -
J: TRBJ2-5
V: TRBV6-5
DNA: TGTGCCAGCAGTTACCGCCCAGACAGGAGAGGCGAGACCCAGTACTTC
CDR3: CASSYRPDRRGETQYF

size: few
D: -
J: TRBJ2-7
V: TRBV7-9
DNA: TGTGCCAGCAGCCCCAGCGATTACTCCTACGAGCAGTACTTC
CDR3: CASSPSDYSYEQYF

size: few
D: -
J: TRBJ2-1
V: TRBV20-1
DNA: TGCAGTGCTAGAGTTACCGGGACTGCAAAGTACAATGAGCAGTTCTTC
CDR3: CSARVTGTAKYNEQFF

size: few
D: -
J: TRBJ1-2
V: TRBV12-3/TRBV12-4
DNA: TGTGCCAGCAGGGCGGACTATGGCTACACCTTC
CDR3: CASRADYGYTF

size: few
D: -
J: TRBJ1-5
V: TRBV12-3/TRBV12-4
DNA: TGTGCCAGCAGCTGGGCCGTCGAGGGCAATCAGCCCCAGCATTTT
CDR3: CASSWAVEGNQPQHF

size: many
D: -
J: TRBJ2-1
V: TRBV12-3/TRBV12-4
DNA: TGTGCCAGCAGACGCGGACGCTCCTACAATGAGCAGTTCTTC
CDR3: CASRRGRSYNEQFF

size: -
D: -
J: TRBJ1-5
V: TRBV19
DNA: TGTGCCAGTACCCTGGACGGAGAATTCCGGCCCCAGCATTTT
CDR3: CASTLDGEFRPQHF

size: -
D: -
J: TRBJ2-2
V: TRBV2
DNA: TGTGCCAGCAGTGAAAGAGGGCAGTTAGCCGGGGAGCTGTTTTTT
CDR3: CASSERGQLAGELFF

size: once
D: -
J: TRBJ1-1
V: TRBV3-1
DNA: TGTGCCAGCGGAGGGGAGACTGAAGCTTTCTTT
CDR3: CASGGETEAFF

size: few
D: TRBD2
J: TRBJ2-1
V: TRBV20-1
DNA: TGCAGTGCTAGAGATCAAAGGACTAGCGGGTCTCATGAGCAGTTCTTC
CDR3: CSARDQRTSGSHEQFF

size: few
D: -
J: TRBJ2-3
V: TRBV7-9
DNA: TGTGCCAGCAGCTCGCCGCCGACTAGTCTTAGGGCAGATACGCAGTATTTT
CDR3: CASSSPPTSLRADTQYF

size: -
D: -
J: TRBJ2-7
V: TRBV4-3
DNA: TGCGCCAGCAGCCAAGATTGGGAAGGGTTTTCGGGTGAGCAGTACTTC
CDR3: CASSQDWEGFSGEQYF

size: -
D: -
J: TRBJ2-1
V: TRBV11-2
DNA: TGTGCCAGCAGCTTAGGTCAAGGGCGGAAAAATGAGCAGTTCTTC
CDR3: CASSLGQGRKNEQFF

size: few
D: TRBD2
J: TRBJ2-1
V: TRBV12-3/TRBV12-4
DNA: TGTGCCAGCAGCCTATGGCGGGGGGGCCAGAATGAGCAGTTCTTC
CDR3: CASSLWRGGQNEQFF

size: -
D: TRBD2
J: TRBJ2-3
V: TRBV12-3/TRBV12-4
DNA: TGTGCCAGCAGCCTTTCGATAGCGGGAAGCACAGATACGCAGTATTTT
CDR3: CASSLSIAGSTDTQYF

size: -
D: -
J: TRBJ2-4
V: TRBV12-3/TRBV12-4
DNA: TGTGCCAGCAGTTTAGCCGCCCTGAACATTCAGTACTTC
CDR3: CASSLAALNIQYF

size: -
D: -
J: TRBJ1-5
V: TRBV19
DNA: TGTGCCACCTCCCGGGGGGATGGCAATCAGCCCCAGCATTTT
CDR3: CATSRGDGNQPQHF

size: few
D: -
J: TRBJ2-7
V: TRBV15
DNA: TGTGCCACCAGCCCGAAGGTCGGGTACGAGCAGTACTTC
CDR3: CATSPKVGYEQYF

size: many
D: TRBD2
J: TRBJ2-1
V: TRBV20-1
DNA: TGCAGTGCTAGGCCCAGACTCGGGACTAGCGGATACAATGAGCAGTTCTTC
CDR3: CSARPRLGTSGYNEQFF

size: -
D: -
J: TRBJ2-1
V: TRBV5-5
DNA: TGTGCCAGCAGCCCGACACTTATCTACAATGAGCAGTTCTTC
CDR3: CASSPTLIYNEQFF

size: -
D: -
J: TRBJ2-1
V: TRBV20-1
DNA: TGCAGTGCTCACCCCGGAGGGGCCGGGGGCAATGAGCAGTTCTTC
CDR3: CSAHPGGAGGNEQFF

size: -
D: -
J: TRBJ2-1
V: TRBV2
DNA: TGTGCCAGCCACCAGGGTACTTGGGGTTACAATGAGCAGTTCTTC
CDR3: CASHQGTWGYNEQFF

size: many
D: TRBD2
J: TRBJ2-7
V: TRBV12-3/TRBV12-4
DNA: TGTGCCAGCCGCCTAGCGGGTAGTTACGAGCAGTACTTC
CDR3: CASRLAGSYEQYF